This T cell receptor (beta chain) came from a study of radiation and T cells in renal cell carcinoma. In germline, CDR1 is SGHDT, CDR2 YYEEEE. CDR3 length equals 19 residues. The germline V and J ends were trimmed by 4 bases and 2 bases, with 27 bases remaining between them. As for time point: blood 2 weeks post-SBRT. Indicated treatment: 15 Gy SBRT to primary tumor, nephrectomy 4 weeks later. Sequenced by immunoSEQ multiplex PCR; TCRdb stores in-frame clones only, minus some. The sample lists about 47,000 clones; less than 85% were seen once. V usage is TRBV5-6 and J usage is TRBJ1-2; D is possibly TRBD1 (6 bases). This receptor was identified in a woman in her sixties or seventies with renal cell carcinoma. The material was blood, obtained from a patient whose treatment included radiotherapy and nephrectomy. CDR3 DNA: TGTGCCAGCAGCCAGGGGACCTCACTCTCACTGAACACCAACTATGGCTACACCTTC. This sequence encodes CASSQGTSLSLNTNYGYTF.